Shown below are 30 T cell receptor beta chains from a single sample sequenced in a study of blood T cell repertoires in COVID-19. Sequencing used immunoSEQ multiplex PCR; TCRdb keeps in-frame clones, though not all of them. The table lists 55,000 to 65,000 clones, around four fifths of them singletons, with 25% to 35% in the top ten. The sequenced sample consisted of peripheral blood. The receptors shown here come from a man aged 60-69 years with COVID-19, enrolled during active disease.

The gene calls are TRBV21-1 and TRBJ2-5; TRBD1 reflects the table's D call only, with no check against the DNA. TRBV21-1 is flagged as a pseudogene. The CDR3 contains 16 residues. CDR3 residues: CASSLEPRDRKETQYF. The CDR3 DNA reads TGTGCCAGCAGCTTAGAGCCCCGGGACAGAAAAGAGACCCAGTACTTC.

The gene calls are TRBV5-5 and TRBJ1-6; D gene uncertain. V was trimmed by 4 bases and J by 7 bases, leaving 18 bases between them. Per germline, CDR1 SGHKS and CDR2 YYEKEE (reference sequence). The CDR3 covers 16 residues. CDR3 loop: CASSPAGSKGNSPLHF. The CDR3 nucleotides read TGTGCCAGCAGCCCGGCGGGGAGCAAGGGAAATTCACCCCTCCACTTT. Variable domain in full (rest from reference TRBV5-5 and TRBJ1-6): DAGVTQSPTHLIKTRGQQVTLRCSPISGHKSVSWYQQVLGQGPQFIFQYYEKEERGRGNFPDRFSARQFPNYSSELNVNALLLGDSALYLCASSPAGSKGNSPLHFGNGTRLTVT.

This sequence joins TRBV19 and TRBJ1-2, with TRBD1 as a possible D gene (5 bases). The V end lost 6 bases, the J end lost 2 bases, and 10 bases lay between the germline ends. CDR3 length: 13 residues. Germline CDR1 reads LNHDA; CDR2 reads SQIVND (reference sequence). CDR3 sequence (DNA): TGTGCCAGTAGAGGGGCCGCGAACTATGGCTACACCTTC. Translating it yields CASRGAANYGYTF.

The V gene is TRBV5-5, the J gene TRBJ1-3; D is ambiguous. The CDR3 runs to 14 residues. V was shortened by 0 bases and J by 0 bases, with 4 bases between the two germline ends. Germline lookup yields CDR1 SGHKS and CDR2 YYEKEE (reference sequence). The CDR3 region is CASSLDYSGNTIYF. CDR3 nucleotides: TGTGCCAGCAGCTTGGACTACTCTGGAAACACCATATATTTT.

The rearrangement links TRBV2 to TRBJ2-7, with D tentatively TRBD2 (5 bases). Germline V gives CDR1 SNHLY, CDR2 FYNNEI. The V gene lost 7 bases and the J gene lost 4 bases, with 11 bases spanning the gap. The CDR3 has 12 amino acids. The CDR3, as DNA: TGTGCCAGCACGGGGAACTGGTACGAGCAGTACTTC. It yields the protein CASTGNWYEQYF.

This chain connects TRBV9 to TRBJ2-2; TRBD2 aligns across 9 bases. V lost 4 bases to trimming and J lost 5 bases; unmatched junction nucleotides: 12. The V gene's germline CDR1 is SGDLS and CDR2 YYNGEE. The CDR3 runs to 17 residues. CDR3 region: CASSPPQASGRTGELFF. DNA of the CDR3: TGTGCCAGCAGCCCCCCCCAGGCGAGCGGGAGGACCGGGGAGCTGTTTTTT.

This sequence joins TRBV11-2 and TRBJ1-1; a weak D match, TRBD1 (6 bases). Trimming pared 2 bases from V and 1 base from J, leaving 11 bases between. The V gene's germline CDR1 is SGHAT and CDR2 FQNNGV. The CDR3 is 15 residues long. CDR3 loop: CASSLYNRENTEAFF. The DNA of the CDR3 is TGTGCCAGCAGCTTATACAACAGGGAGAACACTGAAGCTTTCTTT.

V usage is TRBV5-1 and J usage is TRBJ1-1, with TRBD1 matching over 7 bases. The length of the CDR3 is 16 residues. The ends lost 4 bases at V and 0 bases at J; junction bases unmatched: 9. Germline V gene data show CDR1 as SGHRS and CDR2 as YFSETQ. The chain's CDR3 is CASSPRDSYMNTEAFF. In nucleotides, the CDR3 is TGCGCCAGCAGCCCCCGGGACAGCTATATGAACACTGAAGCTTTCTTT.

The V call is TRBV2, the J call TRBJ2-3; 11 bases fit TRBD2. Unmatched junction bases numbered 6, after V lost 6 bases and J lost 4 bases. The germline V gene encodes CDR1 SNHLY and CDR2 FYNNEI. The CDR3 runs 15 residues. CDR3 residues: CASSLAGGRPDTQYF. As DNA, the CDR3 is TGTGCCAGCAGCTTAGCGGGAGGGCGTCCAGATACGCAGTATTTT.

The chain employs TRBV18 and TRBJ2-3; TRBD2 might be the D (5 bases). Germline V gene data show CDR1 as KGHSH and CDR2 as LQKENI. The CDR3 extends over 16 amino acids. V was cut by 3 bases and J by 0 bases, with 13 bases left in between. This CDR3 is CASSPLREASTDTQYF. CDR3 coding DNA: TGTGCCAGCTCACCTTTGAGGGAAGCTAGCACAGATACGCAGTATTTT.

This clone has more than one count but fewer than ten. This sequence joins TRBV19 and TRBJ2-2; TRBD2 agrees at 9 bases. Germline lookup yields CDR1 LNHDA and CDR2 SQIVND (reference sequence). CDR3 length equals 16 residues. J was trimmed by 5 bases and V by 5 bases; bases with no gene match: 9. CDR3 in amino acids: CASSAGTSRGTGELFF. The CDR3 DNA reads TGTGCCAGTAGTGCGGGGACTAGCCGAGGGACCGGGGAGCTGTTTTTT.

The V gene is TRBV6-5, the J gene TRBJ1-2; D ambiguous. CDR1 and CDR2 from the germline V gene are MNHEY and SVGAGI. This CDR3 region has 12 residues. Trimming left V 6 bases short and J 9 bases short, with 14 bases between. Here the CDR3 DNA reads TGTGCCAGCAGCTCTCCGGGAGACAGCTACACCTTC. Protein product: CASSSPGDSYTF.

V is TRBV7-9 and J is TRBJ2-1, with 12 bases that match TRBD2. The CDR3 is 15 residues long. Looked up from germline, CDR1 is SEHNR and CDR2 is FQNEAQ (reference sequence). After removal of 0 bases from V and 8 bases from J, the junction contained 2 bases not matched to a gene. CDR3 amino acids: CASSLATSGSDEQFF. The DNA of the CDR3 is TGTGCCAGCAGCTTAGCGACTAGCGGGAGCGATGAGCAGTTCTTC.

DNA for the CDR3: TGTGCCAGCAGTCCCCGGACAGGGCCGCATACGCAGTATTTT. It yields the protein CASSPRTGPHTQYF. The chain combines TRBV25-1 with TRBJ2-3; 8 bases are a match to TRBD1. Trimming at V came to 5 bases and at J to 7 bases, leaving 8 bases not matched to a gene. Germline CDR1 is MGHDK and CDR2 is SYGVNS. The CDR3 consists of 14 residues.

The CDR3 protein is CAWSKGGSGSYEQYF. The CDR3 nucleotides are TGTGCCTGGTCGAAGGGCGGGAGCGGGTCCTACGAGCAGTACTTC. This chain connects TRBV30 to TRBJ2-7; 7 nucleotides line up with TRBD2. CDR1 is GTSNPN and CDR2 is SVGIG in the germline V gene (reference sequence). The CDR3 loop spans 15 amino acids. The junction had 11 bases not matched to a gene; V was cut back by 5 bases and J by 1 base.

This clone appeared once. The chain is built from TRBV9 and TRBJ2-3; D is perhaps TRBD1 (5 bases). This CDR3 is built from 13 residues. The germline V and J ends were trimmed by 4 bases and 3 bases, with 9 bases remaining between them. Germline V gene data show CDR1 as SGDLS and CDR2 as YYNGEE. Here the CDR3 DNA reads TGTGCCAGCAGCCCTGCAGGGACAGATACGCAGTATTTT. Translation: CASSPAGTDTQYF.

The V and J genes are TRBV19 and TRBJ2-3; 10 bases fit TRBD1. The ends lost 5 bases at V and 5 bases at J; junction bases unmatched: 7. This CDR3 comprises 15 residues. CDR1 is LNHDA, CDR2 SQIVND, per germline (reference sequence). The CDR3 loop is CASSPRQGAIDTQYF. Written as DNA, the CDR3 is TGTGCCAGTAGTCCCAGACAGGGGGCGATAGATACGCAGTATTTT. Supplemented by reference TRBV19 and TRBJ2-3, the full variable domain reads DGGITQSPKYLFRKEGQNVTLSCEQNLNHDAMYWYRQDPGQGLRLIYYSQIVNDFQKGDIAEGYSVSREKKESFPLTVTSAQKNPTAFYLCASSPRQGAIDTQYFGPGTRLTVL.

Note on this clone: A junction boundary mismatches the germline segment, possibly from a read error. This chain joins TRBV7-7 and TRBJ2-7; D perhaps matches TRBD1 (5 bases). From germline, CDR1 is SSHAT and CDR2 FNYEAQ (reference sequence). The CDR3 runs to 13 residues. CDR3 DNA: TGTGCTAGCAGCCCGGACATATCCTACGAGCAGTACTTC. Protein: CASSPDISYEQYF.

The chain combines TRBV5-4 with TRBJ2-5; 13 nucleotides line up with TRBD2. The CDR3 totals 15 residues. V dropped 4 bases and J dropped 2; count of bases not matched to a gene: 2. Germline assignment: CDR1 SGHNT and CDR2 YYREEE (reference sequence). Here the CDR3 DNA reads TGTGCCAGCAGCCAGGGACTAGCGGGGCAAGAGACCCAGTACTTC. Its translation: CASSQGLAGQETQYF.

The chain joins TRBV29-1 to TRBJ2-1; 9 bases are a match to TRBD2. The V segment lost 4 bases and the J segment 10 bases; nucleotides outside the gene matches: 8. There are 13 residues in the CDR3. Per germline, CDR1 SQVTM and CDR2 ANQGSEA. The CDR3 spells CSVALAGPGEQFF. The CDR3 DNA sequence: TGCAGCGTTGCCCTAGCGGGACCAGGGGAGCAGTTCTTC.

This chain joins TRBV19 and TRBJ2-3; TRBD2 matches 7 bases. This CDR3 region has 15 residues. Germline lookup yields CDR1 LNHDA and CDR2 SQIVND (reference sequence). V gave up 3 bases and J gave up 2 bases; unmatched junction bases: 5. CDR3 DNA: TGTGCCAGTAGTATTTCACTAGCGAACACAGATACGCAGTATTTT. Translation: CASSISLANTDTQYF.

This clone was observed at least ten times. The gene calls are TRBV11-2 and TRBJ1-3, with D perhaps TRBD1 (6 bases). Germline CDR1 SGHAT, CDR2 FQNNGV. The length of the CDR3 is 15 residues. V gave up 2 bases and J gave up 2 bases, with 10 bases separating them. The CDR3 loop is CASSLRAGAGNTIYF. The CDR3 coding sequence is TGTGCCAGCAGCTTAAGGGCAGGGGCTGGAAACACCATATATTTT.

The rearrangement uses TRBV9 and TRBJ2-1; 8 bases are shared with TRBD2. From germline, CDR1 is SGDLS and CDR2 YYNGEE. This CDR3 comprises 14 residues. Unmatched junction bases numbered 5, after V lost 0 bases and J lost 9 bases. The CDR3 DNA is TGTGCCAGCAGCGTAGCTTCAGCGGGAGCTGAGCAGTTCTTC. This encodes CASSVASAGAEQFF.

This clone occurred a few times. The J gene is TRBJ1-5, the V gene TRBV19, with 12 nucleotides matching TRBD1. V trimming: 5 bases; J trimming: 2 bases; junction bases outside the gene matches: 10. CDR3 length equals 18 residues. CDR1 and CDR2 (germline): LNHDA, SQIVND (reference sequence). In nucleotides, the CDR3 is TGTGCCAGTAGTCAGCCGGGACAGGGGGCCCCGGGCAATCAGCCCCAGCATTTT. It codes for CASSQPGQGAPGNQPQHF.

The V gene is TRBV19, the J gene TRBJ2-3; the match to TRBD2 covers 7 bases. Per germline, CDR1 LNHDA and CDR2 SQIVND (reference sequence). The CDR3 sequence is 15 residues long. V was pared by 5 bases and J by 2 bases, with 7 bases of the junction left unmatched. The CDR3 sequence: CASSPPAGFTDTQYF. CDR3 DNA: TGTGCCAGTAGTCCACCAGCGGGGTTCACAGATACGCAGTATTTT. Full variable domain (rest looked up from reference TRBV19 and TRBJ2-3): DGGITQSPKYLFRKEGQNVTLSCEQNLNHDAMYWYRQDPGQGLRLIYYSQIVNDFQKGDIAEGYSVSREKKESFPLTVTSAQKNPTAFYLCASSPPAGFTDTQYFGPGTRLTVL.

The V and J genes are TRBV6-7 and TRBJ1-6; 7 bases agree with TRBD1. TRBV6-7 is recorded as an ORF, its role being uncertain. The CDR3 length is 19 residues. Trimming took 6 bases from V and 9 from J; bases not matched to a gene: 23. CDR3 bases: TGTGCCAGCAGCCTTAACGTCCGCTTCGGACAGGCGCCTGGTTCACCCCTCCACTTT. Its protein is CASSLNVRFGQAPGSPLHF.

The chain uses TRBV2 and TRBJ2-7; 11 bases map to TRBD2. V shed 6 bases, J shed 3 bases, and the junction held 4 bases outside the gene matches. This CDR3 has 14 residues. Germline values: CDR1 SNHLY, CDR2 FYNNEI. CDR3 protein: CASRGTSGRYEQYF. The CDR3 nucleotides are TGTGCCAGCAGGGGGACTAGCGGACGCTACGAGCAGTACTTC.

In its sample, this clone was seen once. The chain uses TRBV6-2 or TRBV6-3 and TRBJ2-1, with TRBD2 as a possible D gene (6 bases). Looked up from germline, CDR1 is MNHEY and CDR2 is SVGEGT. V gave up 2 bases and J gave up 3 bases, with 11 bases separating them. The CDR3 has 15 residues. The CDR3, as DNA: TGTGCCAGCAGTTACGCTTGGAGGGTCTACAATGAGCAGTTCTTC. Protein: CASSYAWRVYNEQFF.

This clone was seen repeatedly, ten times or more. The V call is TRBV5-1, the J call TRBJ2-7, with TRBD1 matching over 7 bases. V was clipped by 3 bases and J by 2 bases; unmatched bases: 11. Germline V gene sequence: CDR1 SGHRS, CDR2 YFSETQ. This CDR3 comprises 16 residues. In DNA, the CDR3 is TGCGCCAGCAGCTATCCAAGGACAGGACTCCCCTACGAGCAGTACTTC. Protein: CASSYPRTGLPYEQYF.

The V gene is TRBV5-4, the J gene TRBJ1-3, with 9 nucleotides matching TRBD1. CDR3 size: 16 residues. The trim removed 4 bases at V and 4 bases at J, leaving 9 bases unmatched. The germline CDR1 and CDR2 sequences are SGHNT and YYREEE (reference sequence). The CDR3 DNA follows: TGTGCCAGCAGCGTCGAACAGGGGGCGCGAGGAAACACCATATATTTT. Residues: CASSVEQGARGNTIYF.